Following are 30 T cell receptor beta chains from one sample sequenced in a study of shared clonotypes between healthy human individuals. Libraries were prepared by immunoSEQ multiplex PCR; TCRdb keeps only in-frame clonotypes and omits some of them. The sample gives over a million clones, approximately 98% of which show up once; roughly 0.45% is in the top ten. The sample comprised naive CD4+ T cells sorted from blood. The subset is: CD45RA+ positively selected. These receptors originate from a man younger than 40 in good health.

Points on this clone: The same CDR3 is also encoded by other DNA sequences in this sample. The rearrangement joins TRBV29-1 to TRBJ2-6; D is ambiguous. The CDR3 spans 13 residues. The V end lost 4 bases, the J end lost 1 base, and 5 bases lay between the germline ends. Germline assignment: CDR1 SQVTM and CDR2 ANQGSEA. CDR3 residues: CSVVGSGANVLTF. CDR3 sequence (DNA): TGCAGCGTTGTAGGGTCTGGGGCCAACGTCCTGACTTTC.

The chain has TRBV19 and TRBJ1-5, with TRBD1 matching over 9 bases. The CDR3 totals 16 residues. CDR1 is LNHDA and CDR2 is SQIVND in the germline V gene (reference sequence). The V and J ends lost 6 bases and 9 bases, in that order; junction bases with no gene match: 15. CDR3 DNA: TGTGCCAGTAGGGGTGGCTTTGGACAGGGGCCATGGCCCCAGCATTTT. Its translation is CASRGGFGQGPWPQHF.

In nucleotides, the CDR3 is TGCGCCAGCGCCCCGGCTAGCGGACGAGACAATGAGCAGTTCTTC. Its protein product is CASAPASGRDNEQFF. This sequence joins TRBV10-1 and TRBJ2-1; 7 bases map to TRBD2. The germline V gene encodes CDR1 WNHNN and CDR2 SYGVQD (reference sequence). The CDR3 is 15 residues long. V gave up 8 bases and J gave up 5 bases; unmatched junction bases: 12.

The chain links TRBV18 to TRBJ1-3, with D possibly TRBD1 on 5 matching bases. V lost 4 bases to trimming and J lost 0 bases, with 10 bases between them. Germline V lookup: CDR1 KGHSH, CDR2 LQKENI. The CDR3 runs 15 residues. The DNA for the CDR3 is TGTGCCAGCTCACTGGACATCGACTCTGGAAACACCATATATTTT. Translating it yields CASSLDIDSGNTIYF.

CDR3 nucleotide sequence: TGTGCCAGCTCACCAGACACTCAGGGGTACGAGCAGTACTTC. It encodes CASSPDTQGYEQYF. The V gene is TRBV18, the J gene TRBJ2-7, with TRBD1 as a possible D gene (6 bases). CDR1 and CDR2 (germline): KGHSH, LQKENI. The CDR3 is 14 amino acids. Trimming cost V 2 bases and J 4 bases, with 12 bases left between them.

The genes are TRBV4-2 and TRBJ2-7; D possibly corresponds to TRBD1 (6 bases). The V gene lost 0 bases and the J gene lost 5 bases, with 14 bases spanning the gap. The CDR3 is 15 amino acids. The germline CDR1 and CDR2 sequences are LGHNA and YNFKEQ. The CDR3 sequence is CASSQDGAGDNEQYF. The CDR3, as DNA: TGTGCCAGCAGCCAAGATGGGGCAGGGGATAACGAGCAGTACTTC.

J is TRBJ2-6 and V is TRBV9, with 7 bases fitting TRBD1. The CDR3 extends over 18 amino acids. Trimming cost V 3 bases and J 0 bases; bases outside gene matches: 9. Per germline, CDR1 SGDLS and CDR2 YYNGEE. Here the CDR3 reads CASSARDRIHSGANVLTF. The CDR3 DNA reads as TGTGCCAGCAGCGCTCGGGACAGAATCCACTCTGGGGCCAACGTCCTGACTTTC.

This sequence joins TRBV6-5 and TRBJ2-7, with D perhaps assigned TRBD1 or TRBD2 (6 bases each). Between the trimmed V and J ends, which lost 6 bases and 7 bases, there was a span of 19 bases. Germline CDR1 is MNHEY and CDR2 is SVGAGI. This CDR3 spans 14 amino acids. DNA for the CDR3: TGTGCCAGCAGGTACCCGGGGGCCCAAGGAGAGCAGTACTTC. Translated, it gives CASRYPGAQGEQYF.

The chain couples TRBV4-3 to TRBJ2-3; 8 positions match TRBD1. Germline CDR1 reads LGHNA; CDR2 reads YSLEER. This CDR3 spans 16 amino acids. V shed 0 bases and J 5 bases; nucleotides not matched to a gene: 7. The DNA of the CDR3 is TGCGCCAGCAGCCAAGATTGGCAGGGGGCGTTAGATACGCAGTATTTT. It yields the protein CASSQDWQGALDTQYF.

V is TRBV5-1 and J is TRBJ2-1; D not resolved. The CDR3 has 15 residues. Trimming took 0 bases from V and 5 from J, leaving 12 bases between them. The germline V gene has CDR1 SGHRS and CDR2 YFSETQ. In DNA form, the CDR3 reads TGCGCCAGCAGCTTGGTCGTATCCCCCAACAATGAGCAGTTCTTC. Amino acids: CASSLVVSPNNEQFF.

Of note for this clone: A junction end diverges from the germline sequence, so it may reflect a read error. The rearrangement uses TRBV6-1 and TRBJ1-5; 7 bases align to TRBD1. This CDR3 comprises 15 residues. Germline V CDR1 and CDR2: MNHNS, SASEGT. The CDR3 DNA reads TGTGCCAGCAGTACCGGGAGACAGGGCAACCAGCCCCAGCATTTT. Translating gives CASSTGRQGNQPQHF.

A word on this clone: The same CDR3 also results from other DNA sequences found in this sample. V usage is TRBV18 and J usage is TRBJ2-5; D uncertain. The CDR3 contains 13 residues. The germline gives CDR1 KGHSH, CDR2 LQKENI. V lost 2 bases to trimming and J lost 2 bases, with 6 bases between them. CDR3 in DNA: TGTGCCAGCTCACCAAACAGACAAGAGACCCAGTACTTC. Translated, it gives CASSPNRQETQYF.

The V and J genes are TRBV2 and TRBJ1-1; tentatively, D is TRBD1 (5 bases). This CDR3 comprises 13 residues. Trimming took off 4 bases at V and 4 bases at J, with 10 bases between the two ends. Germline loops: CDR1 SNHLY, CDR2 FYNNEI. The CDR3 spells CASSVDKLTEAFF. The CDR3 DNA sequence: TGTGCCAGCAGTGTGGACAAGCTCACTGAAGCTTTCTTT.

The rearrangement uses TRBV19 and TRBJ2-5; D is uncertain. The CDR3 is 9 residues long. Germline loops: CDR1 LNHDA, CDR2 SQIVND (reference sequence). The V gene lost 11 bases and the J gene lost 3 bases, with 4 bases spanning the gap. In nucleotides, the CDR3 is TGTGCCGGAAAAGAGACCCAGTACTTC. Protein: CAGKETQYF.

The chain joins TRBV5-8 to TRBJ1-5, with D uncertain. V lost 7 bases to trimming and J lost 3 bases, with 17 bases between them. The CDR3 runs to 15 residues. The germline V gene encodes CDR1 SGHTS and CDR2 YDEGEE. This chain's CDR3 is CASAGAKGSNQPQHF. The CDR3 DNA reads as TGTGCCAGCGCCGGCGCCAAGGGTTCCAATCAGCCCCAGCATTTT. The complete variable domain, with remaining parts taken from reference TRBV5-8 and TRBJ1-5, reads EAGVTQSPTHLIKTRGQQATLRCSPISGHTSVYWYQQALGLGLQFLLWYDEGEERNRGNFPPRFSGRQFPNYSSELNVNALELEDSALYLCASAGAKGSNQPQHFGDGTRLSIL.

Concerning this clone: Other DNA sequences of this sample code for an identical CDR3. V is TRBV9 and J is TRBJ2-1; 9 nucleotides match TRBD2. CDR1 is SGDLS and CDR2 is YYNGEE in the germline V gene. The CDR3 loop spans 16 amino acids. After removal of 0 bases from V and 4 bases from J, the junction contained 5 bases not matched to a gene. This CDR3 is CASSVGGRGSYNEQFF. The CDR3 DNA follows: TGTGCCAGCAGCGTAGGCGGGAGGGGTTCGTACAATGAGCAGTTCTTC. Variable domain in full (rest from reference TRBV9 and TRBJ2-1): DSGVTQTPKHLITATGQRVTLRCSPRSGDLSVYWYQQSLDQGLQFLIQYYNGEERAKGNILERFSAQQFPDLHSELNLSSLELGDSALYFCASSVGGRGSYNEQFFGPGTRLTVL.

The chain employs TRBV5-3 and TRBJ2-4, with D tentatively TRBD1 (6 bases). TRBV5-3 is sorted into the ORF group, with uncertain function. Trimming took 2 bases from V and 3 from J, leaving 27 bases between them. This CDR3 is 20 amino acids long. CDR3 DNA: TGTGCCAGAAGCTTTCGCCCAAACAGGGTTGCGTCCCTTAACAAAAACATTCAGTACTTC. It yields the protein CARSFRPNRVASLNKNIQYF.

The sample holds one count of this clone. This chain links TRBV6-1 with TRBJ2-7, with no clear D. Germline values: CDR1 MNHNS, CDR2 SASEGT. Trimming stripped 2 bases from V and 6 bases from J, with 11 bases between. CDR3 size: 13 residues. This CDR3 reads CASSEREEREQYF. The CDR3 coding sequence is TGTGCCAGCAGTGAAAGAGAGGAGCGCGAGCAGTACTTC.

The V and J genes are TRBV11-2 and TRBJ2-2; 15 nucleotides agree with TRBD2. J gave up 1 base and V 2 bases, and 5 bases lay outside the gene matches. The germline V gene has CDR1 SGHAT and CDR2 FQNNGV. This CDR3 contains 19 residues. The CDR3 DNA follows: TGTGCCAGCAGCTTAACGGGACTAGCGGGAGGCGGGAACACCGGGGAGCTGTTTTTT. Translating it yields CASSLTGLAGGGNTGELFF.

The V call is TRBV2, the J call TRBJ2-7, with TRBD1 matching 10 bases. Germline assignment: CDR1 SNHLY and CDR2 FYNNEI. The CDR3 spans 15 residues. Unmatched junction bases numbered 5, after V lost 6 bases and J lost 0 bases. Here the CDR3 reads CASRDRDRGSYEQYF. Here the CDR3 DNA reads TGTGCCAGCAGAGACCGGGACAGGGGCTCCTACGAGCAGTACTTC.

The genes are TRBV9 and TRBJ2-6; the D gene could be TRBD1 or TRBD2 (5 bases each). CDR1 is SGDLS and CDR2 is YYNGEE in the germline V gene. The CDR3 is made up of 16 amino acids. V lost 3 bases and J lost 0, with 10 bases in between. CDR3 residues: CASSGGRSSGANVLTF. CDR3 in DNA: TGTGCCAGCAGCGGGGGACGTTCCTCTGGGGCCAACGTCCTGACTTTC.

V gene TRBV7-9 combines with J gene TRBJ2-2, with a possible D match to TRBD1 (5 bases). Trimming took 2 bases from V and 4 from J, leaving 8 bases between them. The CDR3 is 14 residues long. From germline, CDR1 is SEHNR and CDR2 FQNEAQ (reference sequence). The CDR3 reads CASSLRGSTGELFF. The CDR3 DNA reads as TGTGCCAGCAGCTTAAGGGGCTCCACCGGGGAGCTGTTTTTT.

The V and J genes are TRBV5-4 and TRBJ1-4, with a possible D match to TRBD1 (5 bases). Trimming left V 4 bases short and J 6 bases short, with 13 bases between. This CDR3 comprises 14 residues. Germline loops: CDR1 SGHNT, CDR2 YYREEE (reference sequence). The CDR3 loop reads CASSPQGTDEKLFF. CDR3 nucleotides: TGTGCCAGCAGCCCTCAGGGAACCGATGAAAAACTGTTTTTT.

This chain links TRBV6-1 with TRBJ2-7, with D possibly TRBD1 on 5 matching bases. The CDR3 runs 15 residues. The V and J ends lost 4 bases and 6 bases respectively, with 19 bases between them. Germline assignment: CDR1 MNHNS and CDR2 SASEGT. CDR3 region: CASSVPTGHLGEQYF. The CDR3 bases are TGTGCCAGCAGTGTTCCAACAGGCCACTTGGGCGAGCAGTACTTC.

The chain has TRBV28 and TRBJ2-7; a possible D gene is TRBD2 (5 bases). Trimming took off 5 bases at V and 4 bases at J, with 21 bases between the two ends. The CDR3 has 16 amino acids. From germline, CDR1 is MDHEN and CDR2 SYDVKM. The CDR3 sequence: CASSRPAAARDYEQYF. CDR3 coding DNA: TGTGCCAGCAGTCGGCCGGCGGCGGCACGGGATTACGAGCAGTACTTC.

V is TRBV4-1 and J is TRBJ1-1; a weak D match, TRBD1 (5 bases). The CDR3 is 15 amino acids. Germline values: CDR1 MGHRA, CDR2 YSYEKL. Trimming took 1 base from V and 3 from J, leaving 12 bases between them. The CDR3 sequence is CASSQVPGGDTEAFF. The CDR3 bases are TGCGCCAGCAGCCAAGTACCGGGGGGGGACACTGAAGCTTTCTTT.

V and J are TRBV7-9 and TRBJ1-1; D possibly corresponds to TRBD1 (6 bases). Trimming took 0 bases from V and 4 from J, leaving 12 bases between them. Germline V lookup: CDR1 SEHNR, CDR2 FQNEAQ (reference sequence). The CDR3 loop spans 15 amino acids. CDR3 nucleotide sequence: TGTGCCAGCAGCTTAGCGACCGGACAGAGCACTGAAGCTTTCTTT. It codes for CASSLATGQSTEAFF.

The V and J genes are TRBV19 and TRBJ2-7; possibly TRBD1 or TRBD2 for D (5 bases each). Germline V gene sequence: CDR1 LNHDA, CDR2 SQIVND (reference sequence). CDR3 length: 15 amino acids. Trimming took 5 bases from V and 0 from J, leaving 14 bases between them. The CDR3 nucleotides read TGTGCCAGTAGTCCTTACGGGACCAGCTCCTACGAGCAGTACTTC. Protein sequence: CASSPYGTSSYEQYF.

Written as DNA, the CDR3 is TGTGCCAGCAGTGAAGATTTCAGGCAGCCCCAGCATTTT. It yields the protein CASSEDFRQPQHF. This chain joins TRBV6-1 and TRBJ1-5; D uncertain. This CDR3 region has 13 residues. The germline CDR1 and CDR2 sequences are MNHNS and SASEGT. The V end lost 1 base, the J end lost 7 bases, and 8 bases lay between the germline ends.

The rearrangement links TRBV6-1 to TRBJ2-2; 7 bases align to TRBD1. The junction had 5 bases not matched to a gene; V was cut back by 3 bases and J by 4 bases. The CDR3 runs 15 residues. The germline CDR1 and CDR2 sequences are MNHNS and SASEGT. The DNA of the CDR3 is TGTGCCAGCAGTGAGCCCGGACAGGTCACCGGGGAGCTGTTTTTT. Translation: CASSEPGQVTGELFF.